The 13 T cell receptor beta chains in this list originate from one sample, sequenced in a study of regulatory T cells in long-lasting Graves disease. Building of the TCR beta libraries involved iRepertoire HTBI primers and Arm-PCR of CDR3 regions. TCRdb independently ran MiXCR on the multiplex PCR reads; one entry per CDR3 protein. The sample records about 400,000 distinct CDR3 sequences, about 15% being singletons. Time point noted: newly diagnosed GD, antithyroid drugs for less than 3 months. The TCR library was prepared using RNA isolated from PBMCs. The sample was also reused in another study, on T cells in Graves' hyperthyroidism and ophthalmopathy.

This sample comprised peripheral blood mononuclear cells (PBMCs), obtained at new diagnosis, from a patient treated with antithyroid drugs. These receptors were collected from a woman aged 40 to 50 with Graves disease.

In its sample, this clonotype was seen many times. J is TRBJ1-6 and V is TRBV30; 7 bases agree with TRBD1. J was trimmed by 9 bases and V by 2 bases; bases with no gene match: 7. The CDR3 loop spans 14 amino acids. The germline V gene has CDR1 GTSNPN and CDR2 SVGIG (reference sequence). The CDR3 region has the DNA TGTGCCTGGAGTCAAACAGGGGATGGTTCACCCCTCCACTTT. This sequence encodes CAWSQTGDGSPLHF.

This rearrangement joins TRBV6-1 to TRBJ2-5; D possibly corresponds to TRBD2 (6 bases). Trimming shortened V by 10 bases and J by 4 bases, and 22 bases separated the two germline ends. This CDR3 has 15 residues. CDR1 and CDR2 (germline): MNHNS, SASEGT. The CDR3 is CATATRGLPAETQYF. Here the CDR3 DNA reads TGTGCCACCGCCACGCGGGGCCTCCCGGCAGAGACCCAGTACTTC.

The chain links TRBV6-5 to TRBJ2-1; TRBD2 might be the D (6 bases). Germline-derived CDR1 and CDR2 are MNHEY and SVGAGI. CDR3 length: 16 residues. The V gene lost 0 bases and the J gene lost 6 bases, with 15 bases spanning the gap. CDR3 in DNA: TGTGCCAGCAGTTACTCTTGGGGGGATCTCCGCAATGAGCAGTTCTTC. Translation gives CASSYSWGDLRNEQFF.

Ten or more counts support this clonotype. The gene calls are TRBV19 and TRBJ1-6, with 9 bases that match TRBD1. CDR1 LNHDA and CDR2 SQIVND come from the germline V gene (reference sequence). This CDR3 spans 14 amino acids. Germline trimming cut 3 bases from V and 9 bases from J; bases unmatched to any gene: 3. CDR3 bases: TGTGCCAGTAGTATCGTACAGGGGGCTTCACCCCTCCACTTT. It translates to CASSIVQGASPLHF.

V and J are TRBV6-1 and TRBJ2-6; 12 nucleotides agree with TRBD1. The ends lost 6 bases at V and 2 bases at J; junction bases unmatched: 5. The CDR3 totals 17 residues. Germline values: CDR1 MNHNS, CDR2 SASEGT. In DNA form, the CDR3 reads TGTGCCAGCAGGGGGACAGGGGGCTTTACTGGGGCCAACGTCCTGACTTTC. Translating it yields CASRGTGGFTGANVLTF.

This clonotype came up a few times. This chain links TRBV30 with TRBJ2-4; 9 bases fit TRBD2. Germline V CDR1 and CDR2: GTSNPN, SVGIG (reference sequence). This CDR3 contains 17 residues. V lost 1 base, J lost 3 bases, and 10 bases stayed unmatched. The CDR3, as DNA: TGTGCCTGGAGTGGGGATCGGATTAGCGGGAGCAAAAACATTCAGTACTTC. It specifies CAWSGDRISGSKNIQYF.

Ten or more counts support this clonotype. V is TRBV28 and J is TRBJ2-2; D is perhaps TRBD1 or TRBD2 (5 bases each). The CDR3 loop spans 14 amino acids. Trimming took 2 bases from V and 6 from J, leaving 10 bases between them. Per germline, CDR1 MDHEN and CDR2 SYDVKM. The CDR3 DNA is TGTGCCAGCAGTTTAGCGAGGGGATCCGGGGAGCTGTTTTTT. Protein sequence: CASSLARGSGELFF.

This clonotype was detected many times. The chain combines TRBV10-1 with TRBJ2-1; 12 bases agree with TRBD2. Germline lookup yields CDR1 WNHNN and CDR2 SYGVQD (reference sequence). This CDR3 is 15 amino acids long. The J segment lost 8 bases and the V segment lost 4 bases, leaving 6 bases of the junction unmatched. For the CDR3, the DNA is TGCGCCAGCAGTGGACTAGCGGGAGAAGGGCATGAGCAGTTCTTC. Its protein is CASSGLAGEGHEQFF.

The chain couples TRBV6-2 or TRBV6-3 to TRBJ2-7; D not certain. This CDR3 has 13 amino acids. Trimming shortened V by 1 base and J by 2 bases, and 6 bases separated the two germline ends. Germline CDR1 is MNHEY and CDR2 is SVGEGT. This CDR3 reads CASSYLDPYEQYF. CDR3 coding DNA: TGTGCCAGCAGTTACTTAGACCCCTACGAGCAGTACTTC.

This clonotype was recorded once. The chain links TRBV27 to TRBJ2-6; 7 bases align to TRBD1. The CDR3 totals 19 residues. V was pared by 0 bases and J by 2 bases, with 10 bases of the junction left unmatched. CDR1 and CDR2 from the germline V gene are MNHEY and SMNVEV (reference sequence). CDR3 region: CASSLSEAGGVPGANVLTF. The CDR3 DNA is TGTGCCAGCAGTTTATCGGAGGCAGGGGGTGTACCTGGGGCCAACGTCCTGACTTTC.

This clonotype was picked up many times. This rearrangement joins TRBV20-1 to TRBJ2-1, with unresolved D. The CDR3 runs 11 residues. Trimming shortened V by 5 bases and J by 5 bases, and 7 bases separated the two germline ends. CDR1 is DFQATT, CDR2 SNEGSKA, per germline (reference sequence). DNA for the CDR3: TGCAGTGCTCCGGAAAACAATGAGCAGTTCTTC. Translation gives CSAPENNEQFF.

This clonotype was seen a handful of times. The chain carries TRBV28 and TRBJ2-7; maybe TRBD2 (5 bases). Between the trimmed V and J ends, which lost 8 bases and 2 bases, there was a span of 19 bases. The CDR3 has 15 residues. CDR1 and CDR2 (germline): MDHEN, SYDVKM. Written as DNA, the CDR3 is TGTGCCAGCTCGCGGGCCGGGCAAAGAGCCTACGAGCAGTACTTC. Its translation is CASSRAGQRAYEQYF.

V is TRBV12-3 or TRBV12-4 and J is TRBJ2-5; D possibly corresponds to TRBD1 (6 bases). The V gene lost 4 bases and the J gene lost 2 bases, with 14 bases spanning the gap. This CDR3 comprises 15 residues. DNA of the CDR3: TGTGCCAGCAGTTGGGAGTGGACAGCACAAGAGACCCAGTACTTC. It specifies CASSWEWTAQETQYF.